The 24 T cell receptor beta chains listed next were all sequenced from one sample in a study of cytomegalovirus exposure and HLA in healthy donors. Primers for the PCR totalled 60 Vbeta and 13 Jbeta. Profiling relied on immunoSEQ multiplex PCR, and the TCRdb table lists in-frame clones only, not all of them. The sample consists of tens of thousands of clones, 60% to 80% of them appearing once. The sequenced material came from PBMCs. The receptors were sampled from a woman aged 25 to 39 in good health and CMV-seronegative.

The chain recombines TRBV18 with TRBJ2-7, with 9 bases that match TRBD2. Per germline, CDR1 KGHSH and CDR2 LQKENI. The CDR3 sequence is 16 residues long. J gave up 1 base and V 6 bases, and 10 bases lay outside the gene matches. The CDR3 coding sequence is TGTGCCAGCTCGCCTCAGGTGACTAGCGGATCCTACGAGCAGTACTTC. This translates into CASSPQVTSGSYEQYF. Variable domain in full (rest from reference TRBV18 and TRBJ2-7): NAGVMQNPRHLVRRRGQEARLRCSPMKGHSHVYWYRQLPEEGLKFMVYLQKENIIDESGMPKERFSAEFPKEGPSILRIQQVVRGDSAAYFCASSPQVTSGSYEQYFGPGTRLTVT.

The CDR3 loop reads CASSLGYAGTEQFF. Written as DNA, the CDR3 is TGTGCCAGCAGTTTAGGTTATGCCGGTACTGAGCAGTTCTTC. V gene TRBV27 combines with J gene TRBJ2-1, with unresolved D. There are 14 residues in the CDR3. CDR1 and CDR2 from the germline V gene are MNHEY and SMNVEV (reference sequence). The V end lost 2 bases, the J end lost 9 bases, and 14 bases lay between the germline ends.

The chain combines TRBV27 with TRBJ2-5, with D possibly TRBD2 on 6 matching bases. The CDR3 runs 14 residues. Trimming left V 7 bases short and J 4 bases short, with 16 bases between. Germline V gene sequence: CDR1 MNHEY, CDR2 SMNVEV (reference sequence). CDR3 loop: CASKGPTRRETQYF. CDR3 coding DNA: TGTGCCAGCAAGGGACCGACTAGAAGAGAGACCCAGTACTTC.

This rearrangement joins TRBV5-1 to TRBJ2-2, with TRBD1 matching over 9 bases. Germline values: CDR1 SGHRS, CDR2 YFSETQ. The CDR3 extends over 15 amino acids. After removal of 2 bases from V and 10 bases from J, the junction contained 9 bases not matched to a gene. CDR3: CASSFGTGLREELFF. DNA for the CDR3: TGCGCCAGCAGCTTCGGGACAGGGCTTCGGGAGGAGCTGTTTTTT.

This clone was seen once. The chain couples TRBV5-1 to TRBJ2-5; 11 nucleotides align to TRBD1. The end of the DNA fits TRBJ2-7 better, so the J call may be wrong. Germline CDR1 is SGHRS and CDR2 is YFSETQ. This CDR3 has 14 residues. The CDR3 region has the DNA TGCGCCAGCAGCGCGGCCGGGACAGGGGGCGAGCAGTACTTC. Translation: CASSAAGTGGEQYF.

V gene TRBV10-3 combines with J gene TRBJ2-1; D is undetermined. This CDR3 contains 14 residues. V lost 4 bases to trimming and J lost 7 bases, with 14 bases between them. Germline CDR1 ENHRY, CDR2 SYGVKD. In nucleotides, the CDR3 is TGTGCCATCAGTGTGGGCTTCTCGCAGAATGAGCAGTTCTTC. Translation gives CAISVGFSQNEQFF.

The chain couples TRBV20-1 to TRBJ1-2; perhaps TRBD1 as D (6 bases). Trimming removed 2 bases from V and 12 bases from J, with 13 bases in between. The CDR3 consists of 11 residues. CDR1 and CDR2 (germline): DFQATT, SNEGSKA (reference sequence). DNA for the CDR3: TGCAGTGCTAGACCCACAGGGAGCCACACCTTC. It codes for CSARPTGSHTF.

The genes are TRBV5-4 and TRBJ1-5; no definite D call. Germline CDR1 reads SGHNT; CDR2 reads YYREEE (reference sequence). Trimming left V 0 bases short and J 4 bases short, with 5 bases between. The CDR3 extends over 13 amino acids. The DNA of the CDR3 is TGTGCCAGCAGCTTGGGGCTTAATCAGCCCCAGCATTTT. Residues: CASSLGLNQPQHF.

The V gene is TRBV30, the J gene TRBJ1-1, with D perhaps matching TRBD1 (6 bases). V lost 1 base and J lost 1, with 7 bases in between. CDR3 length: 13 residues. Per germline, CDR1 GTSNPN and CDR2 SVGIG (reference sequence). CDR3 protein: CAWSAQGNTEAFF. CDR3 sequence (DNA): TGTGCCTGGAGTGCACAGGGGAACACTGAAGCTTTCTTT.

V and J are TRBV9 and TRBJ2-3; D might be TRBD2 (5 bases). CDR1 SGDLS and CDR2 YYNGEE come from the germline V gene. The ends were cut back, 0 bases at V and 6 bases at J, with 14 bases in the middle. The CDR3 is made up of 15 amino acids. The CDR3 loop is CASSVGLQISDTQYF. CDR3 DNA: TGTGCCAGCAGCGTAGGACTACAAATTTCGGATACGCAGTATTTT.

This rearrangement joins TRBV6-5 to TRBJ1-4; D is unclear. The V gene lost 0 bases and the J gene lost 4 bases, with 9 bases spanning the gap. Germline V gene lookup returns CDR1 MNHEY and CDR2 SVGAGI. The CDR3 has 15 residues. In DNA form, the CDR3 reads TGTGCCAGCAGTTACTCGGGTGGACTTAATGAAAAACTGTTTTTT. This translates into CASSYSGGLNEKLFF.

The chain links TRBV13 to TRBJ2-7, with no clear D. V lost 6 bases, J lost 6 bases, and 12 bases lay in between. The CDR3 contains 12 residues. In germline, CDR1 is PRHDT, CDR2 FYEKMQ (reference sequence). Here the CDR3 reads CASSSPPGEQYF. The CDR3 DNA follows: TGTGCCAGCAGTTCCCCTCCCGGCGAGCAGTACTTC.

This chain joins TRBV6-1 and TRBJ1-6; possible D gene TRBD1, 6 bases. Trimming shortened V by 6 bases and J by 11 bases, and 20 bases separated the two germline ends. The V gene's germline CDR1 is MNHNS and CDR2 SASEGT. This CDR3 contains 15 residues. CDR3 nucleotides: TGTGCCAGCAGCGGCGCCCGGGCCGAGGGGGCACCCCTCCACTTT. Encoded protein: CASSGARAEGAPLHF.

The rearrangement joins TRBV6-6 to TRBJ2-1; D gene unclear. The germline V gene encodes CDR1 MNHNY and CDR2 SVGAGI (reference sequence). V was clipped by 8 bases and J by 0 bases, with 11 bases between them. The CDR3 contains 14 residues. CDR3 amino acids: CASLGDSSYNEQFF. As DNA, the CDR3 is TGTGCCAGCCTCGGAGATTCCTCCTACAATGAGCAGTTCTTC.

The rearrangement joins TRBV7-8 to TRBJ2-1; TRBD2 is a possible D gene (5 bases). The V end was cut by 1 base, the J end by 4 bases, with 14 bases between. The CDR3 has 16 residues. Germline lookup yields CDR1 SGHVS and CDR2 FQNEAQ. The DNA of the CDR3 is TGTGCCAGCAGCTTAGTGATTCGGAGGCCGTACAATGAGCAGTTCTTC. It is translated as CASSLVIRRPYNEQFF.

The chain recombines TRBV2 with TRBJ1-4; D gene ambiguous. This CDR3 has 12 amino acids. The ends were cut back, 3 bases at V and 5 bases at J, with 4 bases in the middle. Germline values: CDR1 SNHLY, CDR2 FYNNEI. This chain's CDR3 is CASSEENEKLFF. CDR3 sequence (DNA): TGTGCCAGCAGTGAGGAGAATGAAAAACTGTTTTTT.

The chain joins TRBV14 to TRBJ2-7; 8 nucleotides agree with TRBD1. The CDR3 has 14 residues. CDR1 is SGHDN and CDR2 is FVKESK in the germline V gene. Unmatched junction bases numbered 5, after V lost 5 bases and J lost 2 bases. As DNA, the CDR3 is TGTGCCAGCAGCTATGGACAGGGCCCCTACGAGCAGTACTTC. It specifies CASSYGQGPYEQYF.

The J gene is TRBJ2-1, the V gene TRBV7-3; 8 nucleotides match TRBD2. This CDR3 spans 15 amino acids. Germline CDR1 and CDR2: SGHTA and FQGTGA. V was clipped by 5 bases and J by 0 bases; unmatched bases: 3. CDR3 residues: CASSPGGSSYNEQFF. The CDR3 DNA reads TGTGCCAGCAGCCCGGGGGGGTCCTCCTACAATGAGCAGTTCTTC.

In the case of this clone: An end of the junction differs from the germline gene, which may be a read error. This sample also contains other DNA sequences that code for the same CDR3. This chain links TRBV7-9 with TRBJ2-4; D is perhaps TRBD1 (6 bases). Germline V gene lookup returns CDR1 SEHNR and CDR2 FQNEAQ (reference sequence). The CDR3 is 14 residues long. The CDR3 protein is CASSVAGVRNIQYF. CDR3 nucleotides: TGTGCCAGCAGCGTAGCAGGGGTAAGGAACATTCAGTACTTC. Combining the CDR3 with reference TRBV7-9 and TRBJ2-4 gives the whole variable domain DTGVSQNPRHKITKRGQNVTFRCDPISEHNRLYWYRQTLGQGPEFLTYFQNEAQLEKSRLLSDRFSAERPKGSFSTLEIQRTEQGDSAMYLCASSVAGVRNIQYFGAGTRLSVL.

This clone has more than one count but fewer than ten. The chain has TRBV27 and TRBJ2-1, with 7 bases fitting TRBD2. V lost 4 bases to trimming and J lost 3 bases; unmatched junction nucleotides: 9. The germline V gene encodes CDR1 MNHEY and CDR2 SMNVEV (reference sequence). The CDR3 sequence is 16 residues long. The CDR3 loop reads CASSSELAAFYNEQFF. CDR3 coding DNA: TGTGCCAGCAGTTCAGAGCTAGCGGCCTTCTACAATGAGCAGTTCTTC.

This clone was recorded at least ten times. The chain carries TRBV6-5 and TRBJ2-7; 7 positions agree with TRBD1. The CDR3 is made up of 15 amino acids. Germline V CDR1 and CDR2: MNHEY, SVGAGI. V dropped 7 bases and J dropped 5; count of bases not matched to a gene: 14. The DNA of the CDR3 is TGTGCCAGCATATTAAAACAGGGGCCGGTCCACGAGCAGTACTTC. Translation: CASILKQGPVHEQYF.

The gene calls are TRBV23-1 and TRBJ2-7; tentatively, D is TRBD2 (5 bases). TRBV23-1 is assigned to the ORF class and has an uncertain function. There are 15 residues in the CDR3. Trimming took 7 bases from V and 3 from J, leaving 19 bases between them. The CDR3 DNA follows: TGCGCCAGCACCCTCAGTTCGGGAACAGACTACGAGCAGTACTTC. Encoded protein: CASTLSSGTDYEQYF.

The gene calls are TRBV25-1 and TRBJ2-5; a possible D gene is TRBD1 (6 bases). The germline CDR1 and CDR2 sequences are MGHDK and SYGVNS. V was trimmed by 2 bases and J by 0 bases, leaving 10 bases between them. The CDR3 is made up of 15 amino acids. The CDR3 DNA reads TGTGCCAGCAGTGAAGTCAGGGGATACCAAGAGACCCAGTACTTC. Translating gives CASSEVRGYQETQYF.

This clone was counted only a few times. The rearrangement links TRBV10-3 to TRBJ2-7; D gene uncertain. Trimming left V 8 bases short and J 5 bases short, with 16 bases between. The CDR3 totals 13 residues. Germline CDR1 is ENHRY and CDR2 is SYGVKD. The CDR3 reads CAIRLSGSDEQYF. For the CDR3, the DNA is TGTGCCATCCGACTTAGTGGCAGCGACGAGCAGTACTTC.